The clone carrying this T cell receptor (beta chain) was counted many times. As yet, its antigen is unknown. RNA transcripts provided the template for amplifying TCR beta CDR3 regions. HTBI primers primed a first-round RT-PCR, and a second-round multiplex PCR followed. Each CDR3 protein gets one entry after TCRdb re-called the multiplex PCR reads with MiXCR. The profile covers hundreds of thousands of distinct CDR3 sequences, with approximately 22% appearing a single time and approximately 7% taken by the ten largest. The record originates from a study of Graves' ophthalmopathy and Graves' hyperthyroidism. The study's findings and limits: Most expanded thyroid clonotypes above 0.001 frequency also appeared in blood.

Where ophthalmopathy was absent within 18 months of follow-up, hyperthyroidism was stable. Newly diagnosed hyperthyroidism donors, aged 18 to 65, duration under 2 months. The CDR3 is made up of 15 amino acids. The germline gives CDR1 PRHDT, CDR2 FYEKMQ (reference sequence). The ends lost 5 bases at V and 12 bases at J; junction bases unmatched: 13. Specimen: peripheral blood. This clonotype was sampled from a woman aged 18-30 years with stable Graves' hyperthyroidism. Some clones in this sample may be carry-over from other donors' samples. The V call is TRBV13, the J call TRBJ2-7, with 13 nucleotides matching TRBD2. The CDR3 DNA reads TGTGCCAGCAGCGAAATATACGGGACTAGCGGGAATGTGTACTTC. Translation gives CASSEIYGTSGNVYF.